This record covers a single T cell receptor beta chain. Between the trimmed V and J ends, which lost 1 base and 1 base, there was a span of 7 bases. From germline, CDR1 is LGHNA and CDR2 YNFKEQ. This CDR3 is 14 amino acids long. An amount of RNA that ranged from roughly 0.5 to 1 ug was reverse transcribed with random hexamers. Amplification of the TCR beta CDR3 was carried out by immunoSEQ multiplex PCR, which spanned a total of 54 Vbeta and 13 Jbeta segments. TCRdb reprocessed the immunoSEQ multiplex PCR reads with MiXCR, giving one entry per CDR3 protein. The table includes 150,000 to 200,000 distinct CDR3 sequences, around 96% detected once. These data belong to a study of CD8 T cells in Susac syndrome. From blood CD8+ and CD4+ T cells, TCR beta sequences were generated.

The chain employs TRBV4-2 and TRBJ1-1; D uncertain. The source is a human donor in good health. Sequencing used CD4+ T cells from PBMCs. CDR3 sequence (DNA): TGTGCCAGCAGCCAAGGGCAGAAGAACACTGAAGCTTTCTTT. It is translated as CASSQGQKNTEAFF.